This TCR beta chain emerged from a study of blood T cell repertoires in COVID-19. Clones were sequenced by immunoSEQ multiplex PCR, and TCRdb holds only the in-frame ones, with some missing. In the table there are about 380,000 clones, more than 65% of which are singletons. This CDR3 comprises 18 residues. Germline CDR1 is SGHDN and CDR2 is FVKESK. Unmatched junction bases numbered 4, after V lost 0 bases and J lost 2 bases. This clone was seen only once. V and J are TRBV14 and TRBJ2-1, with 13 bases aligning to TRBD2. This receptor was obtained from a human donor with acute or convalescent COVID-19. The donor label of this sample is uncertain. The sample comprised peripheral blood. The CDR3 reads CASSQDLGTSGAYNEQFF. For the CDR3, the DNA is TGTGCCAGCAGCCAAGATCTGGGGACTAGCGGGGCCTACAATGAGCAGTTCTTC.